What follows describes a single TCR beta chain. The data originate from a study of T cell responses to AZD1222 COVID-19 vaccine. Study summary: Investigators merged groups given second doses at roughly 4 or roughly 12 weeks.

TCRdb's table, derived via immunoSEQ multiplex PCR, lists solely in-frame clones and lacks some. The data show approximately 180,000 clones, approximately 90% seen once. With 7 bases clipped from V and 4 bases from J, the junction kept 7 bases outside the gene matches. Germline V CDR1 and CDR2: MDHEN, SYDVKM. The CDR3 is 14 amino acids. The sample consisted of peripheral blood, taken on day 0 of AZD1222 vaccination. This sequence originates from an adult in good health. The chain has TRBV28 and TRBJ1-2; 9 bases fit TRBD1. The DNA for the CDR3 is TGTGCCAGCAAAGATGGGACAGGGTTCTATGGCTACACCTTC. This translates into CASKDGTGFYGYTF.